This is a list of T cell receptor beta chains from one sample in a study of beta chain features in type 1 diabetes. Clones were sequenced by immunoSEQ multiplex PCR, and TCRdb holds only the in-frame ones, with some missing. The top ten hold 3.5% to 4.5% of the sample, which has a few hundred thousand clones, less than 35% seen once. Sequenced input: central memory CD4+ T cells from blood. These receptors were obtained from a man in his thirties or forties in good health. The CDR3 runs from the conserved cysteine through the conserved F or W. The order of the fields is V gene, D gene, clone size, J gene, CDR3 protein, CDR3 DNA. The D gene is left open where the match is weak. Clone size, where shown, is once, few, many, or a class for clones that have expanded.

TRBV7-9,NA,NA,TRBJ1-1,CASSLYRNTEAFF,TGTGCCAGCAGCTTATATAGGAACACTGAAGCTTTCTTT
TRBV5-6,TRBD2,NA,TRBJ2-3,CASRRRTSGTDTQYF,TGTGCCAGCAGGCGACGGACTAGCGGAACAGATACGCAGTATTTT
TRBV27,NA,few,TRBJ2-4,CASSSDGGGNIQYF,TGTGCCAGCAGCTCTGACGGAGGGGGAAACATTCAGTACTTC
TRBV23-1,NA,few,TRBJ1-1,CASSRNRRTNTEAFF,TGCGCCAGCAGTCGAAACAGGCGCACGAACACTGAAGCTTTCTTT
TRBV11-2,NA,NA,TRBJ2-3,CASGQGDTQYF,TGTGCCAGCGGTCAAGGAGATACGCAGTATTTT
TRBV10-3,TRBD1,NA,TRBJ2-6,CAISGGTGVGANVLTF,TGTGCCATCAGTGGCGGGACAGGGGTCGGGGCCAACGTCCTGACTTTC
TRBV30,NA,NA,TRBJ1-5,CAWSPAQDGPQHF,TGTGCCTGGAGTCCGGCCCAAGATGGGCCCCAGCATTTT
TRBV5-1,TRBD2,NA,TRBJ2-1,CASSFRGATSGGTNEQFF,TGCGCCAGCAGCTTCAGGGGCGCGACTAGCGGGGGGACTAATGAGCAGTTCTTC
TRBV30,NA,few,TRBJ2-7,CAWSVGRGSYEQYF,TGTGCCTGGAGTGTCGGCAGGGGTTCCTACGAGCAGTACTTC
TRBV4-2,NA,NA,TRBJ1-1,CASSQDPTGGTEAFF,TGTGCCAGCAGCCAAGACCCGACGGGAGGCACTGAAGCTTTCTTT
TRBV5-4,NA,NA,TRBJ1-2,CASSGVPNYGYTF,TGTGCCAGCAGCGGGGTCCCTAACTATGGCTACACCTTC
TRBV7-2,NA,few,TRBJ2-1,CASSLVSEQFF,TGTGCCAGCAGCTTAGTTAGTGAGCAGTTCTTC
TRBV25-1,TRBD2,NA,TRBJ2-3,CASSDLPGLAGGNTQYF,TGTGCCAGCAGTGACCTCCCGGGACTAGCGGGCGGAAATACGCAGTATTTT
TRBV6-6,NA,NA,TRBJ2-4,CASSPPEGKASF,TGTGCCAGCAGTCCTCCCGAAGGGAAGGCCTCTTTC
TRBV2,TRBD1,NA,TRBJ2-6,CASRDRAAGANVLTF,TGTGCCAGCAGAGACAGGGCGGCTGGGGCCAACGTCCTGACTTTC
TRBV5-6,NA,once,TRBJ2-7,CASSGAYEQYF,TGTGCCAGCAGCGGGGCCTACGAGCAGTACTTC
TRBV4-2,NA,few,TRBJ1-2,CASSQDFGFYTF,TGTGCCAGCAGCCAAGATTTCGGATTCTACACCTTC
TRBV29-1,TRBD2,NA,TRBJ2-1,CSVRSRLAEDEQFF,TGCAGCGTTCGGTCCCGGCTAGCGGAGGATGAGCAGTTCTTC
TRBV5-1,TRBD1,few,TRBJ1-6,CASSLEETGRVSPLHF,TGCGCCAGCAGCTTGGAAGAGACAGGGAGGGTGTCACCCCTCCACTTT
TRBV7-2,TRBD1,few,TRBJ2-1,CASKEDRGGNEQFF,TGTGCCAGCAAAGAAGACAGGGGCGGCAATGAGCAGTTCTTC
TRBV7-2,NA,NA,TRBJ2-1,CASSLTRQFYDEQFF,TGTGCCAGCAGCTTAACGCGACAGTTCTACGATGAGCAGTTCTTC
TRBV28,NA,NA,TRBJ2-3,CASSGRHGADTQYF,TGTGCCAGCAGTGGAAGACATGGAGCAGATACGCAGTATTTT
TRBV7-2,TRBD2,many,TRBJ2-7,CASSTGLAGREQYF,TGTGCCAGCAGCACGGGACTAGCGGGGCGCGAGCAGTACTTC
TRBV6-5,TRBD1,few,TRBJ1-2,CASSYSWDRVYGYTF,TGTGCCAGCAGTTACAGCTGGGACAGGGTCTATGGCTACACCTTC
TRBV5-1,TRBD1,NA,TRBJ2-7,CASSPGQGMVYEQYF,TGCGCCAGCAGCCCCGGACAGGGGATGGTGTACGAGCAGTACTTC
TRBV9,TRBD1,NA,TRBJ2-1,CASSVVTGGYNEQFF,TGTGCCAGCAGCGTAGTTACAGGGGGGTACAATGAGCAGTTCTTC
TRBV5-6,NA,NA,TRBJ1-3,CASSRLSSGNTIYF,TGTGCCAGCAGCCGTTTATCCTCTGGAAACACCATATATTTT
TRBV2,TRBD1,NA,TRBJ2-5,CASSERTGGRETQYF,TGTGCCAGCAGTGAACGGACAGGGGGCAGGGAGACCCAGTACTTC
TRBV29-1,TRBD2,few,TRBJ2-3,CSVRVAGDTQYF,TGCAGCGTTAGGGTAGCGGGAGATACGCAGTATTTT
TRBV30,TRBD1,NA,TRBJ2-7,CAWSVKSGQGFYEQYF,TGTGCCTGGAGTGTGAAATCGGGACAGGGGTTCTACGAGCAGTACTTC
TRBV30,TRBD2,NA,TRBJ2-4,CAWSVEGTSGRGAKNIQYF,TGTGCCTGGAGTGTTGAGGGTACTAGCGGGAGAGGGGCCAAAAACATTCAGTACTTC
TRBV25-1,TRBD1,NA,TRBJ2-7,CASSAKGQGTSEQYF,TGTGCCAGCAGTGCCAAAGGACAGGGCACGAGCGAGCAGTACTTC
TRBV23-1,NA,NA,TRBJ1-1,CASSQSALGTEAFF,TGCGCCAGCAGTCAATCGGCACTTGGCACTGAAGCTTTCTTT